These T cell receptor beta chains were read from a single sample in a study of Ad26.COV2.S vaccination and SARS-CoV-2 variants. TCRdb keeps only in-frame clones here, not all; method: immunoSEQ multiplex PCR. Here the sample spans about 350,000 clones, about 88% being singletons. Sequencing used peripheral blood, obtained in a trial of Ad26.COV2.S vaccine versus placebo. These receptors were obtained from a person aged 18-60 years who received the Ad26.COV2.S COVID-19 vaccine or a placebo. Both conserved end residues are part of each CDR3. Each record gives: V gene, D gene, clone size, J gene, CDR3 DNA, CDR3 protein. The D gene is left open where the match is weak. Clone size, where shown, is once, few, many, or a class for clones that have expanded.

V gene: TRBV30; D gene: -; clone size: -; J gene: TRBJ2-5; CDR3 DNA: TGTGCCTGGAGTGAACGGGAGTATGGGAGAGAGACCCAGTACTTC; CDR3 protein: CAWSEREYGRETQYF
V gene: TRBV21-1; D gene: -; clone size: -; J gene: TRBJ2-5; CDR3 DNA: TGTGCCAGCAGCAAAGACAGGCGAGGAGGGCTCCAAGAGACCCAGTACTTC; CDR3 protein: CASSKDRRGGLQETQYF
V gene: TRBV19; D gene: TRBD1; clone size: -; J gene: TRBJ2-1; CDR3 DNA: TGTGCCAGTAGTATAGTTCGTCGACAGGGGAGATCCTACAATGAGCAGTTCTTC; CDR3 protein: CASSIVRRQGRSYNEQFF
V gene: TRBV6-1; D gene: -; clone size: -; J gene: TRBJ1-6; CDR3 DNA: TGTGCCAGCAGTGATAACAGGAGCTCCTATAATTCACCCCTCCACTTT; CDR3 protein: CASSDNRSSYNSPLHF
V gene: TRBV7-2; D gene: -; clone size: -; J gene: TRBJ1-5; CDR3 DNA: TGTGCCAGCAGCTTAGGATTGCAGCGTCAGCCCCAGCATTTT; CDR3 protein: CASSLGLQRQPQHF
V gene: TRBV20-1; D gene: -; clone size: -; J gene: TRBJ1-5; CDR3 DNA: TGCAGTGCTAGTAGGGTACAGGGAAGTAAGAATCAGCCCCAGCATTTT; CDR3 protein: CSASRVQGSKNQPQHF
V gene: TRBV6-2/TRBV6-3; D gene: TRBD1; clone size: -; J gene: TRBJ1-1; CDR3 DNA: TGTGCCAGCAGTTCGGACAGGGAGAACACTGAAGCTTTCTTT; CDR3 protein: CASSSDRENTEAFF
V gene: TRBV7-3; D gene: -; clone size: few; J gene: TRBJ2-1; CDR3 DNA: TGTGCCAGCAGCTTACAGGGTAATGAGCAGTTCTTC; CDR3 protein: CASSLQGNEQFF
V gene: TRBV24-1; D gene: -; clone size: -; J gene: TRBJ2-1; CDR3 DNA: TGTGCCACCAGTGATTGGACCCACAATGAGCAGTTCTTC; CDR3 protein: CATSDWTHNEQFF
V gene: TRBV30; D gene: TRBD2; clone size: -; J gene: TRBJ2-7; CDR3 DNA: TGTGCCTGGAGCGGGACTAGTGGTCCCTACGAGCAGTACTTC; CDR3 protein: CAWSGTSGPYEQYF
V gene: TRBV5-5; D gene: TRBD2; clone size: -; J gene: TRBJ2-3; CDR3 DNA: TGTGCCAGCAGCTTGGCCCCGGAGCGGGAGGTGGATACGCAGTATTTT; CDR3 protein: CASSLAPEREVDTQYF
V gene: TRBV11-2; D gene: TRBD2; clone size: few; J gene: TRBJ2-2; CDR3 DNA: TGTGCCAGCAGCTCCCAACAACTAGCGGGGGTTAACACCGGGGAGCTGTTTTTT; CDR3 protein: CASSSQQLAGVNTGELFF
V gene: TRBV7-9; D gene: -; clone size: -; J gene: TRBJ1-1; CDR3 DNA: TGTGCCAGCATCATGAACACTGAAGCTTTCTTT; CDR3 protein: CASIMNTEAFF
V gene: TRBV5-4; D gene: -; clone size: -; J gene: TRBJ1-1; CDR3 DNA: TGTGCCAGCAGCTTGGACACGAAGAACACTGAAGCTTTCTTT; CDR3 protein: CASSLDTKNTEAFF
V gene: TRBV2; D gene: -; clone size: -; J gene: TRBJ1-3; CDR3 DNA: TGTGCCAGCAGTGTGGGGGGCGCGGCTGGAAACACCATATATTTT; CDR3 protein: CASSVGGAAGNTIYF
V gene: TRBV7-2; D gene: -; clone size: -; J gene: TRBJ2-7; CDR3 DNA: TGTGCCAGCAGCTTAGCTGGGCACCACTACGAGCAGTACTTC; CDR3 protein: CASSLAGHHYEQYF
V gene: TRBV25-1; D gene: TRBD1; clone size: -; J gene: TRBJ2-5; CDR3 DNA: TGTGCCAGCAGTCGACAGGGCCGCGTGAAAGAGACCCAGTACTTC; CDR3 protein: CASSRQGRVKETQYF
V gene: TRBV19; D gene: -; clone size: -; J gene: TRBJ1-2; CDR3 DNA: TGTGCCAGTAGTATGCCCCCGGAGAGCTATGGCTACACCTTC; CDR3 protein: CASSMPPESYGYTF
V gene: TRBV4-3; D gene: TRBD2; clone size: once; J gene: TRBJ2-5; CDR3 DNA: TGCGCCAGCAGCCAAGGTTCCCTTGCGGGGGGCGAGGGGACCCAGTACTTC; CDR3 protein: CASSQGSLAGGEGTQYF
V gene: TRBV28; D gene: TRBD2; clone size: -; J gene: TRBJ2-6; CDR3 DNA: TGTGCCAGCAGTTTTGAGGGAGGGTGGGCTGGGGCCAACGTCCTGACTTTC; CDR3 protein: CASSFEGGWAGANVLTF
V gene: TRBV7-2; D gene: TRBD1; clone size: once; J gene: TRBJ2-5; CDR3 DNA: TGTGCCAGCAGCTTGGACAGGCAAGAGACCCAGTACTTC; CDR3 protein: CASSLDRQETQYF
V gene: TRBV7-3; D gene: TRBD2; clone size: -; J gene: TRBJ2-1; CDR3 DNA: TGTGCCAGCAGCTTAACGGGAACTAGCGGGAGGGAGAAGTTCTTC; CDR3 protein: CASSLTGTSGREKFF
V gene: TRBV9; D gene: -; clone size: -; J gene: TRBJ1-1; CDR3 DNA: TGTGCCAGCAGCGTAGACAGGGACACTGAAGCTTTCTTT; CDR3 protein: CASSVDRDTEAFF
V gene: TRBV7-2; D gene: TRBD2; clone size: -; J gene: TRBJ2-5; CDR3 DNA: TGTGCCAGCAGCTACTTAGCGGGGGGGCCATCCCACGAGACCCAGTACTTC; CDR3 protein: CASSYLAGGPSHETQYF
V gene: TRBV28; D gene: TRBD2; clone size: -; J gene: TRBJ2-3; CDR3 DNA: TGTGCCAGCAGTTTTGCTAGCGGCCTTCGTGATACGCAGTATTTT; CDR3 protein: CASSFASGLRDTQYF
V gene: TRBV4-3; D gene: TRBD1; clone size: -; J gene: TRBJ2-7; CDR3 DNA: TGCGCCAGCAGCCAAGTCCGGCAGGGGGCCCACGAGCAGTACTTC; CDR3 protein: CASSQVRQGAHEQYF
V gene: TRBV6-1; D gene: -; clone size: many; J gene: TRBJ1-2; CDR3 DNA: TGTGCCAGCAGTGAAGGACAGGAGAACTATGGCTACACCTTC; CDR3 protein: CASSEGQENYGYTF
V gene: TRBV3-1/TRBV3-2; D gene: -; clone size: -; J gene: TRBJ2-6; CDR3 DNA: TGTGCCAGCAGCCAAGGGGGCTCTGGGGCCAACGTCCTGACTTTC; CDR3 protein: CASSQGGSGANVLTF
V gene: TRBV4-3; D gene: -; clone size: -; J gene: TRBJ1-1; CDR3 DNA: TGCGCCAGCAGCCTGGAGGTCAGGGGGAACACTGAAGCTTTCTTT; CDR3 protein: CASSLEVRGNTEAFF
V gene: TRBV24-1; D gene: TRBD2; clone size: -; J gene: TRBJ2-7; CDR3 DNA: TGTGCCACCAGTGCCCTGGGGCCGGGAGGGGACGAGCAGTACTTC; CDR3 protein: CATSALGPGGDEQYF
V gene: TRBV7-9; D gene: -; clone size: -; J gene: TRBJ2-7; CDR3 DNA: TGTGCCAGCAGCTTAGGCGGCCACTCCTACGAGCAGTACTTC; CDR3 protein: CASSLGGHSYEQYF
V gene: TRBV19; D gene: -; clone size: -; J gene: TRBJ2-7; CDR3 DNA: TGTGCCAGTAGTATAGGTATATCCTACGAGCAGTACTTC; CDR3 protein: CASSIGISYEQYF
V gene: TRBV6-5; D gene: -; clone size: once; J gene: TRBJ1-1; CDR3 DNA: TGTGCCAGCAGTTACTTGGCGACCACTGAAGCTTTCTTT; CDR3 protein: CASSYLATTEAFF
V gene: TRBV5-1; D gene: -; clone size: -; J gene: TRBJ2-7; CDR3 DNA: TGCGCCAGCAGCTTGGCCACTACTAGGGGGGGCGAGCAGTACTTC; CDR3 protein: CASSLATTRGGEQYF
V gene: TRBV10-2; D gene: TRBD1; clone size: -; J gene: TRBJ1-4; CDR3 DNA: TGCGCCAGCAGTGACCCTGGACAGGGTTATTATGAAAAACTGTTTTTT; CDR3 protein: CASSDPGQGYYEKLFF
V gene: TRBV2; D gene: TRBD1; clone size: -; J gene: TRBJ1-4; CDR3 DNA: TGTGCCAGCAGTGAAGAGGACAGGGAAAGTGAAAAACTGTTTTTT; CDR3 protein: CASSEEDRESEKLFF
V gene: TRBV10-2; D gene: TRBD1; clone size: -; J gene: TRBJ1-2; CDR3 DNA: TGCGCCAGCAGCGACTTAACAGGGGGCAACAGTAACTATGGCTACACCTTC; CDR3 protein: CASSDLTGGNSNYGYTF
V gene: TRBV10-3; D gene: -; clone size: once; J gene: TRBJ2-5; CDR3 DNA: TGTGCCATCAGCCTCGAGAGGAGGGGCCCCCAGTACTTC; CDR3 protein: CAISLERRGPQYF
V gene: TRBV19; D gene: -; clone size: -; J gene: TRBJ2-4; CDR3 DNA: TGTGCCAGTAGCTTGGAATGGAGAGGTGGAAACATTCAGTACTTC; CDR3 protein: CASSLEWRGGNIQYF
V gene: TRBV10-3; D gene: -; clone size: -; J gene: TRBJ2-7; CDR3 DNA: TGTGCCATCAGTGAAGACAGGTTTCGGGAGCAGTACTTC; CDR3 protein: CAISEDRFREQYF
V gene: TRBV4-3; D gene: -; clone size: -; J gene: TRBJ1-1; CDR3 DNA: TGCGCCAGCAGCCAAGACGCAGGGACTTCGAACACTGAAGCTTTCTTT; CDR3 protein: CASSQDAGTSNTEAFF
V gene: TRBV18; D gene: -; clone size: few; J gene: TRBJ1-4; CDR3 DNA: TGTGCCAGCTCACGAGCAACTAATGAAAAACTGTTTTTT; CDR3 protein: CASSRATNEKLFF
V gene: TRBV10-3; D gene: -; clone size: -; J gene: TRBJ2-7; CDR3 DNA: TGTGCCATCAGCAGGGACGGGACCTACGAGCAGTACTTC; CDR3 protein: CAISRDGTYEQYF
V gene: TRBV28; D gene: TRBD1; clone size: -; J gene: TRBJ1-5; CDR3 DNA: TGTGCCAGCAGGTCCAGGGGGGGCAATCAGCCCCAGCATTTT; CDR3 protein: CASRSRGGNQPQHF
V gene: TRBV5-1; D gene: -; clone size: -; J gene: TRBJ2-1; CDR3 DNA: TGCGCCAGCAGCCCTGGCGGGACACAGTCCTACAATGAGCAGTTCTTC; CDR3 protein: CASSPGGTQSYNEQFF
V gene: TRBV5-1; D gene: -; clone size: -; J gene: TRBJ1-2; CDR3 DNA: TGCGCCAGCAGCTTGGCCCTCCAGACGGCTAACTATGGCTACACCTTC; CDR3 protein: CASSLALQTANYGYTF
V gene: TRBV6-5; D gene: TRBD2; clone size: -; J gene: TRBJ2-7; CDR3 DNA: TGTGCCAGCACCTCACTAGCGGGGGCCTTCTACGAGCAGTACTTC; CDR3 protein: CASTSLAGAFYEQYF
V gene: TRBV5-4; D gene: -; clone size: once; J gene: TRBJ2-7; CDR3 DNA: TGTGCCAGCAGCTTGGATGTGGCGGGGAGCTCCTACGAGCAGTACTTC; CDR3 protein: CASSLDVAGSSYEQYF
V gene: TRBV28; D gene: TRBD1; clone size: -; J gene: TRBJ1-2; CDR3 DNA: TGTGCCAGCAGCAGATCAGGACAGGGGGGGTTTGGCTACACCTTC; CDR3 protein: CASSRSGQGGFGYTF
V gene: TRBV10-1; D gene: TRBD1; clone size: few; J gene: TRBJ1-1; CDR3 DNA: TGCGCCAGCAGAAGACAGGGTGACACTGAAGCTTTCTTT; CDR3 protein: CASRRQGDTEAFF
V gene: TRBV5-1; D gene: TRBD1; clone size: -; J gene: TRBJ2-7; CDR3 DNA: TGCGCCAGCAGCTGGGGACAGGGGTACTCCTACGAGCAGTACTTC; CDR3 protein: CASSWGQGYSYEQYF
V gene: TRBV5-4; D gene: -; clone size: -; J gene: TRBJ2-3; CDR3 DNA: TGTGCCAGCAGCTCTGGACAGAGCACAGATACGCAGTATTTT; CDR3 protein: CASSSGQSTDTQYF
V gene: TRBV7-9; D gene: -; clone size: -; J gene: TRBJ1-1; CDR3 DNA: TGTGCCAGCAGCCCAAAAGGGGGTAACACTGAAGCTTTCTTT; CDR3 protein: CASSPKGGNTEAFF
V gene: TRBV10-3; D gene: -; clone size: -; J gene: TRBJ1-2; CDR3 DNA: TGTGCCACGGGGGGCCGGGGCCTGGATAGTACTGACTACACCTTC; CDR3 protein: CATGGRGLDSTDYTF
V gene: TRBV2; D gene: -; clone size: -; J gene: TRBJ1-1; CDR3 DNA: TGTGCCAGCAGTGACCTAGACCTGAACACTGAAGCTTTCTTT; CDR3 protein: CASSDLDLNTEAFF
V gene: TRBV28; D gene: TRBD2; clone size: -; J gene: TRBJ2-2; CDR3 DNA: TGTGCCAGCAGTTTAGCGGGGCTAGCGGGAGTTAGGGGAAACGGCGGGGAGCTGTTTTTT; CDR3 protein: CASSLAGLAGVRGNGGELFF
V gene: TRBV6-1; D gene: -; clone size: -; J gene: TRBJ1-3; CDR3 DNA: TGTGCCAGCAGTTCCTTGACAGAGGCTGGAAACACCATATATTTT; CDR3 protein: CASSSLTEAGNTIYF
V gene: TRBV19; D gene: TRBD2; clone size: -; J gene: TRBJ2-2; CDR3 DNA: TGTGCCAGTAAGGAGCGGGGGGCGAACACCGGGGAGCTGTTTTTT; CDR3 protein: CASKERGANTGELFF
V gene: TRBV9; D gene: -; clone size: -; J gene: TRBJ2-7; CDR3 DNA: TGTGCCAGCAGCAATTCCTACAGGAGCGAGCAGTACTTC; CDR3 protein: CASSNSYRSEQYF
V gene: TRBV28; D gene: TRBD1; clone size: -; J gene: TRBJ1-1; CDR3 DNA: TGTGCCAGCAGTCCCCCAGGACAGGGGAACACTGAAGCTTTCTTT; CDR3 protein: CASSPPGQGNTEAFF